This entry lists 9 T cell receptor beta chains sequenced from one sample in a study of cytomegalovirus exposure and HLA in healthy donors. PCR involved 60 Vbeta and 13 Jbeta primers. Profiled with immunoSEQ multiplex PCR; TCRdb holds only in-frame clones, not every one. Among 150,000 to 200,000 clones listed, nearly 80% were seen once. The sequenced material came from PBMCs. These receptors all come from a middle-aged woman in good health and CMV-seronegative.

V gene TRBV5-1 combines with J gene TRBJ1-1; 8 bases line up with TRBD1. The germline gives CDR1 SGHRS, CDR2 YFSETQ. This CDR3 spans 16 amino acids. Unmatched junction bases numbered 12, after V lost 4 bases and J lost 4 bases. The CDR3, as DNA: TGCGCCAGCAGCCCGGAGGGGACAGGTTTACTCACTGAAGCTTTCTTT. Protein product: CASSPEGTGLLTEAFF.

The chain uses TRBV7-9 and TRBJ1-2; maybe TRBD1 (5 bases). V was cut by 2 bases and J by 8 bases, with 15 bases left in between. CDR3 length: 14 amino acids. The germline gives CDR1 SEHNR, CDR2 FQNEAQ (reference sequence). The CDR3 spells CASSLQGIRLGYTF. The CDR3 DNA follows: TGTGCCAGCAGCTTACAGGGCATCAGGTTAGGCTACACCTTC.

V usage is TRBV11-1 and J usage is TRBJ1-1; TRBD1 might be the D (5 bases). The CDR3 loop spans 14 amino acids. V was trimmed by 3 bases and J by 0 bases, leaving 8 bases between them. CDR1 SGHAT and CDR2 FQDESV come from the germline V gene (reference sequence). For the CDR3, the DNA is TGTGCCAGCAGCTTTCAGGGTTTGAACACTGAAGCTTTCTTT. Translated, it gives CASSFQGLNTEAFF.

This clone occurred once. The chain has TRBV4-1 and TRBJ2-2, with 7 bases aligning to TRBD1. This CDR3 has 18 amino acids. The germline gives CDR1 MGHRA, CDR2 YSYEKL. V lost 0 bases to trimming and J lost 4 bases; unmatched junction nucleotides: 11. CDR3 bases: TGCGCCAGCAGCCAAGACCGGGACAGTGTTAAGGTCACCGGGGAGCTGTTTTTT. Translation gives CASSQDRDSVKVTGELFF.

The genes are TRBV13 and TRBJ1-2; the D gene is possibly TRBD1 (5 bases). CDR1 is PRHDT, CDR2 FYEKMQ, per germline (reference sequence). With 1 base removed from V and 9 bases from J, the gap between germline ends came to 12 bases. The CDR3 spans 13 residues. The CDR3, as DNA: TGTGCCAGCAGCTTAGTCATGGCAGGGCGCTACACCTTC. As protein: CASSLVMAGRYTF.

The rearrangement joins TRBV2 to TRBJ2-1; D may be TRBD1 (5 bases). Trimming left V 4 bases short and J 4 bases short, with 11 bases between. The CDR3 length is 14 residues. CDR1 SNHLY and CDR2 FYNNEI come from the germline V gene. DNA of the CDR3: TGTGCCAGCAGTGGTTCACAGGCGTACAATGAGCAGTTCTTC. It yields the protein CASSGSQAYNEQFF.

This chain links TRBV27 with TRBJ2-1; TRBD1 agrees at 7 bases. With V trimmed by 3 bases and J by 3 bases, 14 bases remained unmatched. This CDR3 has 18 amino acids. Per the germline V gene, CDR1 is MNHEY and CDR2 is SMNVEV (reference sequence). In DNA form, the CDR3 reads TGTGCCAGCAGTTTCGGGCCTGGAAGGGGGCCGCGCTACAATGAGCAGTTCTTC. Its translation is CASSFGPGRGPRYNEQFF.

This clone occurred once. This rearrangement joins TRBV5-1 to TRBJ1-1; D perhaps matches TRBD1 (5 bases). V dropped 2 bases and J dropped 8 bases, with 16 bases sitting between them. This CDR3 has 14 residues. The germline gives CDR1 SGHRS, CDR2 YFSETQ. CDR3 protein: CASSFRVGAGEAFF. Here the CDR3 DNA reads TGCGCCAGCAGCTTTCGAGTAGGGGCTGGGGAAGCTTTCTTT.

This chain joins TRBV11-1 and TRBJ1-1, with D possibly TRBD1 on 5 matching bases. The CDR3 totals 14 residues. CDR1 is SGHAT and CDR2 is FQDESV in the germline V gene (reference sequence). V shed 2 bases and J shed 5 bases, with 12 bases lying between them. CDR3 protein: CASSLSDRATEAFF. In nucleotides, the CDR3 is TGTGCCAGCAGCTTATCCGACAGAGCAACTGAAGCTTTCTTT.